The 28 T cell receptor beta chains below were found in one sample sequenced in a study of T cells after yellow fever vaccination. TCRdb re-called the 5' RACE reads with MiXCR, one entry per CDR3 protein. Seen here are about 300,000 distinct CDR3 sequences, around 7% observed once, and the top ten hold roughly 19%. The sequences come from PBMCs, collected roughly 46 days after the first yellow fever vaccination. The receptors shown here come from a man aged 18 to 29 who received the YFV17D yellow fever vaccine.

The chain carries TRBV6-6 and TRBJ2-5; D uncertain. The germline V gene encodes CDR1 MNHNY and CDR2 SVGAGI (reference sequence). CDR3 length: 13 residues. Trimming removed 6 bases at V and 1 base at J, with 9 bases between. CDR3 protein: CASRWAVQETQYF. The CDR3 bases are TGTGCCAGCAGGTGGGCCGTCCAAGAGACCCAGTACTTC.

This clonotype was found a few times. The chain combines TRBV10-3 with TRBJ2-3; possible D gene TRBD1, 6 bases. Germline V gives CDR1 ENHRY, CDR2 SYGVKD. Between the trimmed V and J ends, which lost 3 bases and 3 bases, there was a span of 7 bases. The CDR3 is 13 amino acids. The CDR3 loop reads CAISERGTDTQYF. In nucleotides, the CDR3 is TGTGCCATCAGTGAAAGGGGGACAGATACGCAGTATTTT.

This clonotype appeared many times. The genes are TRBV15 and TRBJ1-4; D is undetermined. Germline assignment: CDR1 LNHNV and CDR2 YYDKDF (reference sequence). CDR3 length: 15 residues. V was cut by 1 base and J by 5 bases, with 11 bases left in between. The CDR3 coding sequence is TGTGCCACCAGCAGAGTAAGGGTATTGAATGAAAAACTGTTTTTT. Its translation is CATSRVRVLNEKLFF.

The chain is built from TRBV20-1 and TRBJ1-6; TRBD1 agrees at 7 bases. Germline values: CDR1 DFQATT, CDR2 SNEGSKA (reference sequence). The CDR3 spans 17 residues. The trim removed 1 base at V and 2 bases at J, leaving 8 bases unmatched. For the CDR3, the DNA is TGCAGTGCTAGAGTTTTCCAGACAGGGACCTATAATTCACCCCTCCACTTT. Translation gives CSARVFQTGTYNSPLHF.

The chain carries TRBV20-1 and TRBJ2-1; 7 bases line up with TRBD2. The germline V gene encodes CDR1 DFQATT and CDR2 SNEGSKA (reference sequence). The CDR3 has 15 amino acids. With V trimmed by 0 bases and J by 5 bases, 7 bases remained unmatched. CDR3: CSARDGKRGNNEQFF. In DNA, the CDR3 is TGCAGTGCTAGAGATGGCAAGCGGGGCAACAATGAGCAGTTCTTC.

The rearrangement joins TRBV2 to TRBJ2-3, with 15 nucleotides matching TRBD2. This CDR3 spans 17 amino acids. The junction had 7 bases not matched to a gene; V was cut back by 6 bases and J by 3 bases. Germline V gene lookup returns CDR1 SNHLY and CDR2 FYNNEI. DNA of the CDR3: TGTGCCAGCAGGATAGGACTAGCGGGGGGGCGGACAGATACGCAGTATTTT. Encoded protein: CASRIGLAGGRTDTQYF.

V usage is TRBV27 and J usage is TRBJ2-5; TRBD2 matches at 12 bases. The CDR3 has 17 amino acids. With V trimmed by 4 bases and J by 5 bases, 11 bases remained unmatched. The germline gives CDR1 MNHEY, CDR2 SMNVEV (reference sequence). The CDR3 bases are TGTGCCAGCAGTTCAGTGGGGCTAGCGGGGGGGCATGAGACCCAGTACTTC. Encoded protein: CASSSVGLAGGHETQYF.

This clonotype occurred many times. The chain uses TRBV2 and TRBJ2-2; TRBD1 matches 7 bases. V was pared by 7 bases and J by 4 bases, with 9 bases of the junction left unmatched. CDR1 and CDR2 from the germline V gene are SNHLY and FYNNEI. This CDR3 has 15 amino acids. For the CDR3, the DNA is TGTGCCAGCAAACGTTTCACAGGGGCCACCGGGGAGCTGTTTTTT. Protein: CASKRFTGATGELFF.

CDR3: CASSSSPNSPLHF. CDR3 DNA: TGTGCCAGCAGTTCGTCCCCAAATTCACCCCTCCACTTT. The chain has TRBV28 and TRBJ1-6, with D hard to call. Trimming shortened V by 4 bases and J by 7 bases, and 8 bases separated the two germline ends. Germline V lookup: CDR1 MDHEN, CDR2 SYDVKM. This CDR3 contains 13 residues.

This clonotype was counted only a few times. V and J are TRBV29-1 and TRBJ2-6; D unclear. This CDR3 region has 13 residues. The V end was cut by 4 bases, the J end by 2 bases, with 6 bases between. Per germline, CDR1 SQVTM and CDR2 ANQGSEA. CDR3: CSVGVTGANVLTF. CDR3 nucleotides: TGCAGCGTTGGGGTAACTGGGGCCAACGTCCTGACTTTC.

In its sample, this clonotype was seen many times. The J gene is TRBJ2-1, the V gene TRBV15; D call uncertain. Trimming removed 0 bases at V and 10 bases at J, with 13 bases between. The CDR3 sequence is 14 residues long. The germline gives CDR1 LNHNV, CDR2 YYDKDF (reference sequence). The CDR3 DNA reads TGTGCCACCAGCAGAGATAGGCAGGTTGGGGAGCAGTTCTTC. Protein: CATSRDRQVGEQFF.

As concerns this clonotype: This could be a read error, since a much larger clone is one nucleotide away. V usage is TRBV12-3 or TRBV12-4 and J usage is TRBJ2-2, with TRBD2 as a possible D gene (6 bases). The ends were cut back, 7 bases at V and 5 bases at J, with 14 bases in the middle. The CDR3 covers 14 residues. The chain's CDR3 is CASIPLRGTGELFF. The DNA of the CDR3 is TGTGCCAGCATTCCCCTGCGGGGAACCGGGGAGCTGTTTTTT.

J is TRBJ2-2 and V is TRBV3-1; D gene uncertain. V was pared by 2 bases and J by 6 bases, with 4 bases between. Germline CDR1 reads LGHDT; CDR2 reads YNNKEL (reference sequence). CDR3 length: 12 residues. The CDR3 loop is CASSQLPGELFF. The CDR3 DNA reads TGTGCCAGCAGCCAACTCCCCGGGGAGCTGTTTTTT.

This clonotype appeared many times. The chain combines TRBV18 with TRBJ2-7, with TRBD1 identical over 7 bases. Germline V CDR1 and CDR2: KGHSH, LQKENI. The V segment lost 4 bases and the J segment 0 bases; nucleotides outside the gene matches: 3. There are 14 residues in the CDR3. CDR3 coding DNA: TGTGCCAGCTCACTACGGGACAGCTCCTACGAGCAGTACTTC. This translates into CASSLRDSSYEQYF.

Many counts were recorded for this clonotype. CDR3 nucleotide sequence: TGTGCCAGCAGACAGGGGAGCTCCTACGAGCAGTACGTC. Amino acid sequence: CASRQGSSYEQYV. V and J are TRBV28 and TRBJ2-7, with 7 bases lining up with TRBD1. The CDR3 has 13 amino acids. V was pared by 6 bases and J by 0 bases, with 2 bases of the junction left unmatched. Germline V lookup: CDR1 MDHEN, CDR2 SYDVKM.

The V call is TRBV19, the J call TRBJ2-5; 10 positions match TRBD2. The CDR3 loop spans 16 amino acids. J gave up 3 bases and V 3 bases, and 7 bases lay outside the gene matches. Germline V gene lookup returns CDR1 LNHDA and CDR2 SQIVND (reference sequence). The CDR3 nucleotides read TGTGCCAGTAGTATGTCGGCGGGACTAGCGAAAGAGACCCAGTACTTC. Translation gives CASSMSAGLAKETQYF.

This clonotype was seen at least ten times. The V gene is TRBV11-2, the J gene TRBJ2-1; 10 bases agree with TRBD2. With V trimmed by 5 bases and J by 6 bases, 7 bases remained unmatched. The CDR3 spans 15 residues. The germline V gene has CDR1 SGHAT and CDR2 FQNNGV. In nucleotides, the CDR3 is TGTGCCAGCAGCCGAGGGACTAGCGTGTCCAATGAGCAGTTCTTC. Translated: CASSRGTSVSNEQFF.

In its sample, this clonotype was seen a few times. The CDR3 reads CASSTSGAGAGKSNTEAFF. Written as DNA, the CDR3 is TGTGCCAGCAGCACGAGTGGGGCAGGGGCCGGGAAATCGAACACTGAAGCTTTCTTT. This sequence joins TRBV11-1 and TRBJ1-1; D perhaps matches TRBD1 (6 bases). V dropped 5 bases and J dropped 1 base, with 26 bases sitting between them. The CDR3 length is 19 residues. CDR1 and CDR2 from the germline V gene are SGHAT and FQDESV (reference sequence).

There are a few counts of this clonotype. This chain joins TRBV27 and TRBJ2-3, with D perhaps matching TRBD1 or TRBD2 (7 bases each). Germline V gives CDR1 MNHEY, CDR2 SMNVEV (reference sequence). CDR3 length equals 15 residues. Between the trimmed V and J ends, which lost 3 bases and 6 bases, there was a span of 16 bases. The CDR3 DNA follows: TGTGCCAGCAGTTTCGGCCAGGGGGGGGAGGATACGCAGTATTTT. Translated, it gives CASSFGQGGEDTQYF.

This clonotype occurred a few times. The chain combines TRBV20-1 with TRBJ2-1, with D possibly matching TRBD2 (5 bases). CDR3 length: 13 residues. Looked up from germline, CDR1 is DFQATT and CDR2 is SNEGSKA (reference sequence). Trimming took off 8 bases at V and 10 bases at J, with 21 bases between the two ends. CDR3 coding DNA: TGCAGTAGATCGGGATCCACTGGGCGGGAGCAGTTCTTC. Translating it yields CSRSGSTGREQFF.

The CDR3 here is CASSFEGANGYTF. CDR3 nucleotides: TGCGCCAGCAGCTTTGAGGGGGCGAATGGCTACACCTTC. The chain joins TRBV5-1 to TRBJ1-2, with TRBD1 matching 7 bases. The CDR3 has 13 residues. J was trimmed by 6 bases and V by 2 bases; bases with no gene match: 4. Germline V gene lookup returns CDR1 SGHRS and CDR2 YFSETQ. The whole variable domain, remainder taken from reference TRBV5-1 and TRBJ1-2, is KAGVTQTPRYLIKTRGQQVTLSCSPISGHRSVSWYQQTPGQGLQFLFEYFSETQRNKGNFPGRFSGRQFSNSRSEMNVSTLELGDSALYLCASSFEGANGYTFGSGTRLTVV.

Concerning this clonotype itself: The junction departs from the called germline gene at one end, perhaps through a read error. The chain employs TRBV7-2 and TRBJ1-3; D may be TRBD1 (5 bases). Germline CDR1 SGHTA, CDR2 FQGNSA. This CDR3 contains 15 residues. The DNA for the CDR3 is TGTGCCAGCAGCTTAAACAGGCCCTCTGGAAACGCCATATATTTT. Translating gives CASSLNRPSGNAIYF.

The rearrangement links TRBV10-2 to TRBJ2-1; 8 bases are shared with TRBD1. Trimming at V came to 6 bases and at J to 2 bases, leaving 3 bases not matched to a gene. This CDR3 region has 14 residues. Germline loops: CDR1 WSHSY, CDR2 SAAADI. In nucleotides, the CDR3 is TGCGCCAGCAGCGAGACAGGGGCCTACAATGAGCAGTTCTTC. This translates into CASSETGAYNEQFF.

This clonotype appeared a single time. For the CDR3, the DNA is TGTGCCAGCAGCGTAGGTTTGGGACTAGCGGGGGGGGACAATGAGCAGTTCTTC. Amino acids: CASSVGLGLAGGDNEQFF. The chain carries TRBV9 and TRBJ2-1; 16 nucleotides match TRBD2. Germline V lookup: CDR1 SGDLS, CDR2 YYNGEE. This CDR3 has 18 residues. With 0 bases clipped from V and 5 bases from J, the junction kept 5 bases outside the gene matches.

The chain combines TRBV2 with TRBJ2-1; D ambiguous. V was clipped by 8 bases and J by 8 bases, with 10 bases between them. Germline CDR1 reads SNHLY; CDR2 reads FYNNEI. CDR3 size: 11 residues. The chain's CDR3 is CASGPWYEQFF. For the CDR3, the DNA is TGTGCCAGCGGGCCCTGGTATGAGCAGTTCTTC.

This clonotype was observed a handful of times. V gene TRBV20-1 combines with J gene TRBJ1-5; tentative D call: TRBD1 (6 bases). The CDR3 is 14 residues long. Between the trimmed V and J ends, which lost 3 bases and 5 bases, there was a span of 14 bases. Germline V gene sequence: CDR1 DFQATT, CDR2 SNEGSKA (reference sequence). The CDR3 bases are TGCAGTGCTAGGATCGGGGGGCGACATCAGCCCCAGCATTTT. Protein product: CSARIGGRHQPQHF.

This clonotype has more than one count but fewer than ten. V and J are TRBV6-2 or TRBV6-3 and TRBJ2-1; the D gene is possibly TRBD2 (5 bases). V was shortened by 2 bases and J by 4 bases, with 15 bases between the two germline ends. Germline V CDR1 and CDR2: MNHEY, SVGEGT. CDR3 size: 16 residues. As DNA, the CDR3 is TGTGCCAGCAGTTACGGACGAGGGTCGGAATACAATGAGCAGTTCTTC. Translating it yields CASSYGRGSEYNEQFF.

The chain is built from TRBV30 and TRBJ1-6, with D perhaps TRBD1 (5 bases). V was pared by 3 bases and J by 7 bases, with 10 bases between. Germline-derived CDR1 and CDR2 are GTSNPN and SVGIG (reference sequence). The CDR3 covers 13 residues. CDR3 region: CAWSPGLNSPLHF. The CDR3, as DNA: TGTGCCTGGAGCCCGGGACTAAATTCACCCCTCCACTTT.